This TCR beta chain derives from a study of cytomegalovirus exposure and HLA in healthy donors. 13 Jbeta primers and 60 Vbeta primers were used for the PCR. Sequenced by immunoSEQ multiplex PCR; TCRdb stores in-frame clones only, minus some. Of 250,000 to 350,000 clones detected, 70% to 90% appear once; the ten largest clones hold roughly 4%. This CDR3 comprises 13 residues. CDR1 and CDR2 (germline): MNHEY, SVGAGI. The germline V and J ends were trimmed by 7 bases and 3 bases, with 12 bases remaining between them. Remarks on this clone: Its specificity is unknown.

Findings and limits, study-wide: For presence/absence analyses, sequencing depth was assumed to be roughly uniform across donors.

Sequenced material: PBMCs. The origin of this receptor is a man aged 35-49 years in good health and CMV-seropositive. This chain links TRBV6-5 with TRBJ1-1, with D hard to call. DNA for the CDR3: TGTGCCAGCACTACGGGCGGGTACACTGAAGCTTTCTTT. Translation: CASTTGGYTEAFF.